This TCR beta chain was profiled in a study of blood T cell repertoires in COVID-19. Study as a whole: Acute and convalescent COVID-19 samples came from the United States, Italy and Spain. From T cells, B-cell-depleted T cells, or PBMCs came the material, which was cDNA or gDNA.

Enrolment of Seattle patients took place during active infection, and they were followed longitudinally. TCRdb keeps only in-frame clones here, not all; method: immunoSEQ multiplex PCR. The table shows 300,000 to 450,000 clones, with roughly 86% occurring only once. This clone was found a few times. The source material was peripheral blood. The sequence was obtained from a woman in her sixties or seventies with COVID-19, enrolled during active disease.

CDR3 region: CASSSPRGGTTEAFF. The CDR3 bases are TGTGCCAGCAGTAGCCCCCGTGGAGGAACCACTGAAGCTTTCTTT. The V and J genes are TRBV27 and TRBJ1-1; D is undetermined. The V gene's germline CDR1 is MNHEY and CDR2 SMNVEV (reference sequence). The V end lost 5 bases, the J end lost 4 bases, and 17 bases lay between the germline ends. The CDR3 covers 15 residues.